The sequence of this T cell receptor beta chain was determined in a study of OX40 agonist ivuxolimab in advanced cancers. Assay used: immunoSEQ multiplex PCR; TCRdb lists only in-frame clones, some missing. The sample has about 88,000 clones, 80% to 90% seen once. The CDR3 runs to 14 residues. Trimming at V came to 4 bases and at J to 11 bases, leaving 8 bases not matched to a gene. Germline V gives CDR1 SGHRS, CDR2 YFSETQ. The rearrangement uses TRBV5-1 and TRBJ1-6, with 8 positions matching TRBD1. Sequenced material: CD4+ or CD8+ T cells sorted from blood, taken in a trial of the OX40 agonist ivuxolimab. This clonotype was sampled from an adult with an advanced solid tumor such as melanoma, head and neck, liver or kidney cancer. CDR3 DNA: TGCGCCAGCAGCGGAGGACAGGGAAGGACACCCCTCCACTTT. Its translation is CASSGGQGRTPLHF.